These 30 T cell receptor beta chains were sequenced from one sample in a study of cytomegalovirus exposure and HLA in healthy donors (dated by TCRdb to the late 2010s). To prepare the library, the immunoSEQ multiplex PCR assay was applied. For the multiplex PCR, a mixture combining 60 forward primers for TCR Vbeta segments and 13 reverse primers for TCR Jbeta segments was used. Here the immuneACCESS table is served through TCRdb, limited to in-frame sequences with V and J called. Missing clones are a known gap in these copies; in checked studies unresolved V genes cover under half, and the rest lacks a known reason. This sample holds over 150,000 clones; around 73% were observed only once. Approximately 3% of the sample is held by the ten biggest clonotypes. Input material: PBMCs. The source is a woman aged 30 to 39 in good health and CMV-seronegative.

V is TRBV12-5 and J is TRBJ2-1; 8 positions match TRBD2. With 5 bases clipped from V and 5 bases from J, the junction kept 5 bases outside the gene matches. Germline lookup yields CDR1 LGHNT and CDR2 FRNRAP. There are 14 residues in the CDR3. CDR3 sequence (DNA): TGTGCTAGTGGTCGGGGGGGGGAAAACAATGAGCAGTTCTTC. It encodes CASGRGGENNEQFF.

The chain recombines TRBV7-6 with TRBJ2-3; 9 bases map to TRBD2. The CDR3 is 16 amino acids. The V segment lost 1 base and the J segment 1 base; nucleotides outside the gene matches: 3. Germline loops: CDR1 SGHVS, CDR2 FNYEAQ. CDR3 coding DNA: TGTGCCAGCAGCTTAGGGCTAGCGGGGCGCACAGATACGCAGTATTTT. Its translation is CASSLGLAGRTDTQYF.

The CDR3 bases are TGTGCCAGCAGCTCACAACCACCTGACAGGAACACTGAAGCTTTCTTT. This codes for CASSSQPPDRNTEAFF. The chain links TRBV11-2 to TRBJ1-1; possibly TRBD1 for D (5 bases). V shed 4 bases and J shed 1 base, with 16 bases lying between them. Germline V CDR1 and CDR2: SGHAT, FQNNGV. The CDR3 loop spans 16 amino acids.

The chain has TRBV5-1 and TRBJ2-5; 12 nucleotides match TRBD2. This CDR3 is 16 amino acids long. V lost 3 bases, J lost 5 bases, and 8 bases stayed unmatched. Germline assignment: CDR1 SGHRS and CDR2 YFSETQ. CDR3 sequence reads: CASSYTGTSGWETQYF. The CDR3 coding sequence is TGCGCCAGCAGCTACACCGGGACTAGCGGGTGGGAGACCCAGTACTTC.

There are a few counts of this clone. The chain uses TRBV5-6 and TRBJ2-5, with TRBD1 identical over 8 bases. Germline CDR1 and CDR2: SGHDT and YYEEEE. The trim removed 4 bases at V and 5 bases at J, leaving 10 bases unmatched. This CDR3 has 15 residues. The CDR3 nucleotides read TGTGCCAGCAGCCCGAGGACAGGGTGGATGGAGACCCAGTACTTC. Protein: CASSPRTGWMETQYF.

J is TRBJ2-5 and V is TRBV30; 8 bases align to TRBD1. Unmatched junction bases numbered 8, after V lost 2 bases and J lost 0 bases. CDR1 and CDR2 from the germline V gene are GTSNPN and SVGIG (reference sequence). This CDR3 spans 16 amino acids. CDR3 coding DNA: TGTGCCTGGAGTTTCAGGACAGGGTCGTACCAAGAGACCCAGTACTTC. Translating it yields CAWSFRTGSYQETQYF. Supplemented by reference TRBV30 and TRBJ2-5, the full variable domain reads SQTIHQWPATLVQPVGSPLSLECTVEGTSNPNLYWYRQAAGRGLQLLFYSVGIGQISSEVPQNLSASRPQDRQFILSSKKLLLSDSGFYLCAWSFRTGSYQETQYFGPGTRLLVL.

The chain recombines TRBV18 with TRBJ1-1; D is ambiguous. The V end lost 2 bases, the J end lost 1 base, and 8 bases lay between the germline ends. This CDR3 is 14 amino acids long. Germline values: CDR1 KGHSH, CDR2 LQKENI. The CDR3 sequence is CASSPNRGNTEAFF. DNA for the CDR3: TGTGCCAGCTCACCAAATAGAGGGAACACTGAAGCTTTCTTT. The variable domain in full, with the rest retrieved from reference TRBV18 and TRBJ1-1, is NAGVMQNPRHLVRRRGQEARLRCSPMKGHSHVYWYRQLPEEGLKFMVYLQKENIIDESGMPKERFSAEFPKEGPSILRIQQVVRGDSAAYFCASSPNRGNTEAFFGQGTRLTVV.

This chain connects TRBV18 to TRBJ2-3, with 7 bases that match TRBD1. Germline values: CDR1 KGHSH, CDR2 LQKENI. The length of the CDR3 is 15 residues. V lost 3 bases and J lost 4; bases outside the gene matches: 7. As DNA, the CDR3 is TGTGCCAGCTCACCTTGGGACAGTTGGTCAGATACGCAGTATTTT. Protein: CASSPWDSWSDTQYF.

V gene TRBV4-2 combines with J gene TRBJ2-7, with TRBD2 matching 7 bases. Trimming removed 4 bases from V and 7 bases from J; junction bases left unmatched: 7. Germline V gene data show CDR1 as LGHNA and CDR2 as YNFKEQ. The CDR3 consists of 13 residues. The CDR3 here is CASSPYGRSEQYF. The CDR3 DNA reads as TGTGCCAGCAGCCCCTACGGGAGGAGTGAGCAGTACTTC.

The chain recombines TRBV19 with TRBJ1-2; TRBD1 is a possible D gene (5 bases). Germline lookup yields CDR1 LNHDA and CDR2 SQIVND (reference sequence). Trimming cost V 7 bases and J 10 bases, with 16 bases left between them. This CDR3 has 12 residues. CDR3 protein: CASTLGLRHYTF. For the CDR3, the DNA is TGTGCCAGTACCCTGGGGCTCAGGCACTACACCTTC.

The chain has TRBV4-2 and TRBJ2-1, with a tentative D call TRBD2 (6 bases). V was shortened by 3 bases and J by 1 base, with 13 bases between the two germline ends. Per the germline V gene, CDR1 is LGHNA and CDR2 is YNFKEQ. CDR3 size: 16 residues. The CDR3 DNA follows: TGTGCCAGCAGCCAGGCCCCTGGGGGGTCCTACAATGAGCAGTTCTTC. Its translation: CASSQAPGGSYNEQFF.

The rearrangement joins TRBV5-1 to TRBJ1-1; 8 bases match TRBD1. Per the germline V gene, CDR1 is SGHRS and CDR2 is YFSETQ. The V gene end was trimmed by 3 bases and the J gene end by 2 bases; junction bases not matched to a gene: 3. The CDR3 sequence is 14 residues long. In DNA, the CDR3 is TGCGCCAGCAGCTCGACAGGGGTAAACACTGAAGCTTTCTTT. It translates to CASSSTGVNTEAFF. Supplemented by reference TRBV5-1 and TRBJ1-1, the full variable domain reads KAGVTQTPRYLIKTRGQQVTLSCSPISGHRSVSWYQQTPGQGLQFLFEYFSETQRNKGNFPGRFSGRQFSNSRSEMNVSTLELGDSALYLCASSSTGVNTEAFFGQGTRLTVV.

The chain is built from TRBV4-1 and TRBJ2-3; 8 positions match TRBD1. J gave up 10 bases and V 5 bases, and 11 bases lay outside the gene matches. The CDR3 covers 14 residues. Germline V gene lookup returns CDR1 MGHRA and CDR2 YSYEKL. CDR3 residues: CASSFEGDRSAQYF. CDR3 bases: TGCGCCAGCAGCTTTGAGGGGGACAGGAGTGCGCAGTATTTT.

The chain uses TRBV6-6 and TRBJ1-2; D not resolved. There are 12 residues in the CDR3. The ends were cut back, 5 bases at V and 4 bases at J, with 8 bases in the middle. Looked up from germline, CDR1 is MNHNY and CDR2 is SVGAGI (reference sequence). The CDR3 loop is CASSRGTYGYTF. The CDR3 DNA is TGTGCCAGCAGTCGAGGCACCTATGGCTACACCTTC.

The chain is built from TRBV7-2 and TRBJ2-5; 7 nucleotides align to TRBD2. Germline-derived CDR1 and CDR2 are SGHTA and FQGNSA. This CDR3 is built from 14 residues. The J segment lost 9 bases and the V segment lost 4 bases, leaving 11 bases of the junction unmatched. The DNA of the CDR3 is TGTGCCAGCAGCTCCCGGGACTACCTTTTGGCCCAGTACTTC. It specifies CASSSRDYLLAQYF.

The genes are TRBV9 and TRBJ1-4, with a tentative D call TRBD1 (6 bases). Germline V lookup: CDR1 SGDLS, CDR2 YYNGEE. The CDR3 sequence is 14 residues long. Deletions cut 3 bases from V and 7 bases from J, with 13 bases between. The DNA of the CDR3 is TGTGCCAGCAGCGCCACAGGGTTTCGTGAAAAACTGTTTTTT. Translating gives CASSATGFREKLFF.

The genes are TRBV9 and TRBJ1-1, with D possibly TRBD1 on 5 matching bases. V gave up 4 bases and J gave up 2 bases, with 12 bases separating them. The CDR3 loop spans 14 amino acids. The V gene's germline CDR1 is SGDLS and CDR2 YYNGEE. The CDR3 DNA is TGTGCCAGCAGCCCGACAGTTACTAACACTGAAGCTTTCTTT. The encoded protein is CASSPTVTNTEAFF.

This clone was counted once. The rearrangement links TRBV29-1 to TRBJ2-1, with TRBD2 identical over 9 bases. Germline CDR1 SQVTM, CDR2 ANQGSEA. CDR3 length: 14 residues. V shed 7 bases, J shed 4 bases, and the junction held 8 bases outside the gene matches. The DNA for the CDR3 is TGCAGCGGCCAGCGGGAGGTCACTTACAATGAGCAGTTCTTC. Its translation is CSGQREVTYNEQFF.

In this sample, this clone turned up a few times. The chain combines TRBV18 with TRBJ2-7; possible D gene TRBD2, 5 bases. The V end lost 4 bases, the J end lost 2 bases, and 18 bases lay between the germline ends. The germline V gene has CDR1 KGHSH and CDR2 LQKENI. The CDR3 runs 16 residues. The CDR3 DNA reads as TGTGCCAGCTCACAAAGAAATAGGGAGAGAACCTACGAGCAGTACTTC. Its protein is CASSQRNRERTYEQYF.

In this sample, this clone turned up a few times. The chain is built from TRBV7-9 and TRBJ2-7; D possibly corresponds to TRBD1 (6 bases). V was cut by 7 bases and J by 1 base, with 17 bases left in between. Germline V lookup: CDR1 SEHNR, CDR2 FQNEAQ (reference sequence). The CDR3 covers 15 residues. The DNA for the CDR3 is TGTGCCAGCAACCCCTTACGGGACACATCCTACGAGCAGTACTTC. Its translation is CASNPLRDTSYEQYF. The entire variable domain, with the rest obtained from reference TRBV7-9 and TRBJ2-7, is as follows: DTGVSQNPRHKITKRGQNVTFRCDPISEHNRLYWYRQTLGQGPEFLTYFQNEAQLEKSRLLSDRFSAERPKGSFSTLEIQRTEQGDSAMYLCASNPLRDTSYEQYFGPGTRLTVT.

The V gene is TRBV4-1, the J gene TRBJ1-6; 8 nucleotides line up with TRBD1. With 0 bases clipped from V and 9 bases from J, the junction kept 10 bases outside the gene matches. Germline-derived CDR1 and CDR2 are MGHRA and YSYEKL. The CDR3 consists of 17 residues. DNA of the CDR3: TGCGCCAGCAGCCAAGATGTAAACAGGGGGTATGCTTCACCCCTCCACTTT. It yields the protein CASSQDVNRGYASPLHF.

This sequence joins TRBV7-2 and TRBJ2-7; D gene unclear. Germline V gives CDR1 SGHTA, CDR2 FQGNSA. Trimming took 1 base from V and 6 from J, leaving 13 bases between them. This CDR3 has 14 amino acids. CDR3 in DNA: TGTGCCAGCAGCTTAGATCCGGTCCCTGGCGAGCAGTACTTC. Protein: CASSLDPVPGEQYF.

The chain has TRBV19 and TRBJ1-5; 7 bases match TRBD1. Trimming cost V 2 bases and J 6 bases; bases outside gene matches: 4. Germline V gene sequence: CDR1 LNHDA, CDR2 SQIVND (reference sequence). There are 14 residues in the CDR3. CDR3 DNA sequence: TGTGCCAGTAGTATACCGGGACAGACTCAGCCCCAGCATTTT. Protein product: CASSIPGQTQPQHF.

The genes are TRBV4-1 and TRBJ1-2, with D possibly being TRBD1 (5 bases). The CDR3 has 14 residues. Germline CDR1 MGHRA, CDR2 YSYEKL. Trimming left V 0 bases short and J 8 bases short, with 13 bases between. CDR3: CASSQDPRVIGYTF. Written as DNA, the CDR3 is TGCGCCAGCAGCCAAGACCCCAGGGTTATCGGCTACACCTTC.

The chain joins TRBV27 to TRBJ2-5; unclear D gene. This CDR3 region has 13 residues. The germline gives CDR1 MNHEY, CDR2 SMNVEV (reference sequence). Trimming left V 3 bases short and J 5 bases short, with 10 bases between. CDR3 protein: CASSFYDGETQYF. The CDR3 DNA follows: TGTGCCAGCAGTTTCTACGACGGGGAGACCCAGTACTTC.

The chain recombines TRBV9 with TRBJ2-6; the match to TRBD1 covers 7 bases. Trimming removed 2 bases from V and 1 base from J; junction bases left unmatched: 6. The CDR3 contains 17 residues. Germline lookup yields CDR1 SGDLS and CDR2 YYNGEE. CDR3 sequence reads: CASSVRTGVSGANVLTF. The DNA for the CDR3 is TGTGCCAGCAGCGTCCGGACAGGAGTGTCTGGGGCCAACGTCCTGACTTTC.

The rearrangement links TRBV19 to TRBJ1-2; 9 bases match TRBD1. The germline V gene encodes CDR1 LNHDA and CDR2 SQIVND (reference sequence). This CDR3 region has 17 residues. The J segment lost 4 bases and the V segment lost 3 bases, leaving 12 bases of the junction unmatched. This chain's CDR3 is CASSMFGEGQGIYGYTF. Here the CDR3 DNA reads TGTGCCAGTAGTATGTTCGGGGAAGGACAGGGGATCTATGGCTACACCTTC.

V is TRBV15 and J is TRBJ1-5; D gene uncertain. The CDR3 length is 13 residues. CDR1 is LNHNV, CDR2 YYDKDF, per germline (reference sequence). V lost 3 bases, J lost 7 bases, and 10 bases lay in between. The chain's CDR3 is CATSRVSGQPQHF. The DNA of the CDR3 is TGTGCCACCAGCAGGGTCTCGGGGCAGCCCCAGCATTTT.

J is TRBJ2-1 and V is TRBV5-1; tentatively, D is TRBD1 (6 bases). Trimming removed 6 bases from V and 7 bases from J, with 20 bases in between. The CDR3 totals 15 residues. The V gene's germline CDR1 is SGHRS and CDR2 YFSETQ. In DNA, the CDR3 is TGCGCCAGCATAGCCACGTCATATGGACAGAATGAGCAGTTCTTC. Encoded protein: CASIATSYGQNEQFF.

This clone turned up a few times. The rearrangement joins TRBV27 to TRBJ1-5, with D hard to call. This CDR3 contains 15 residues. Trimming pared 5 bases from V and 0 bases from J, leaving 11 bases between. Germline loops: CDR1 MNHEY, CDR2 SMNVEV (reference sequence). CDR3 amino acids: CASSPRGYSNQPQHF. The CDR3 DNA follows: TGTGCCAGCAGTCCCCGCGGATATAGCAATCAGCCCCAGCATTTT.